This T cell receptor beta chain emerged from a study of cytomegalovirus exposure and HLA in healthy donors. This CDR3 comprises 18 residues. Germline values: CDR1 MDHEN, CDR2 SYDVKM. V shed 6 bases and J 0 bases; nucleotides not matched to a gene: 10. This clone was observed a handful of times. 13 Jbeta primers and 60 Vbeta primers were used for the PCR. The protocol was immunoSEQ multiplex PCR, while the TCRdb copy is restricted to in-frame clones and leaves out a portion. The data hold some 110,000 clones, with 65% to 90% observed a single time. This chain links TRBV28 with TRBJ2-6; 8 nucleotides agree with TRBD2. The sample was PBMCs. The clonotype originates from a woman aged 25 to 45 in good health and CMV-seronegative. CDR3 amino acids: CASSPRGGLNSGANVLTF. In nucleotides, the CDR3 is TGTGCCAGCAGCCCCCGGGGGGGGTTGAACTCTGGGGCCAACGTCCTGACTTTC.